Following are 16 T cell receptor beta chains from one sample sequenced in a study of blood T cells in healthy people across ages. The use of a sample-barcoded 5' primer and a J-beta primer mix characterized a second PCR of roughly 6 to 11 cycles. TCRdb called the 5' RACE reads again in MiXCR, with one record for every CDR3 protein. The table has 750,000 to 950,000 distinct CDR3 sequences, under 30% seen once; the top ten hold about 2.9%. The same sample was also used in a study of T cells of mothers and their children.

The source material was blood. These receptors originate from a boy between 10 and 17 years old in good health.

There are a few counts of this clonotype. V gene TRBV3-1 combines with J gene TRBJ2-1; 10 bases are shared with TRBD1. The CDR3 loop spans 12 amino acids. V lost 3 bases and J lost 16; bases outside the gene matches: 6. Germline CDR1 is LGHDT and CDR2 is YNNKEL (reference sequence). The CDR3 is CASSQADRGEFF. The DNA of the CDR3 is TGTGCCAGCAGCCAGGCGGACAGGGGGGAATTCTTC.

This clonotype appeared a few times. The CDR3 bases are TGCAGTGCTAGTCCACCGGGACTAGCGGGGACTAAAGAGACCCAGTACTTC. Protein: CSASPPGLAGTKETQYF. The rearrangement links TRBV20-1 to TRBJ2-5; 13 bases map to TRBD2. V dropped 3 bases and J dropped 3; count of bases not matched to a gene: 10. The CDR3 length is 17 residues. Germline CDR1 is DFQATT and CDR2 is SNEGSKA (reference sequence).

CDR3 region: CASVKGQGYTEAFF. The DNA of the CDR3 is TGTGCCAGCGTAAAAGGACAGGGGTACACTGAAGCTTTCTTT. The chain is built from TRBV6-5 and TRBJ1-1; 9 bases are a match to TRBD1. Germline V gene data show CDR1 as MNHEY and CDR2 as SVGAGI. The V gene end was trimmed by 8 bases and the J gene end by 3 bases; junction bases not matched to a gene: 7. CDR3 length: 14 amino acids.

The chain joins TRBV20-1 to TRBJ2-1; D is unclear. The closer fit of TRBJ2-5 to the DNA end suggests the J call may be wrong. This CDR3 is built from 13 residues. Germline-derived CDR1 and CDR2 are DFQATT and SNEGSKA (reference sequence). DNA of the CDR3: TGCAGTGCTTCGACTGAGATTGTTGAGACCCAGTACTTC. Its translation: CSASTEIVETQYF.

CDR3 coding DNA: TGTGCCAGCAGCCAAGATAGGTGGGGAGACGGCAATCAGCCCCAGCATTTT. It is translated as CASSQDRWGDGNQPQHF. The rearrangement links TRBV4-2 to TRBJ1-5; no clear D gene. Per the germline V gene, CDR1 is LGHNA and CDR2 is YNFKEQ. This CDR3 is 17 amino acids long. Trimming stripped 0 bases from V and 2 bases from J, with 14 bases between.

This clonotype was counted a few times. The rearrangement uses TRBV19 and TRBJ2-3; D gene ambiguous. Germline lookup yields CDR1 LNHDA and CDR2 SQIVND (reference sequence). The CDR3 runs 12 residues. V was shortened by 6 bases and J by 5 bases, with 9 bases between the two germline ends. The DNA for the CDR3 is TGTGCCAGTAGACTTTCCGGAGATACGCAGTATTTT. It is translated as CASRLSGDTQYF.

J is TRBJ2-2 and V is TRBV28, with D possibly matching TRBD1 (5 bases). This CDR3 is built from 13 residues. V was clipped by 8 bases and J by 3 bases, with 10 bases between them. Germline CDR1 is MDHEN and CDR2 is SYDVKM. CDR3 amino acids: CASGPRDTGELFF. The DNA of the CDR3 is TGTGCCAGCGGACCCAGGGACACCGGGGAGCTGTTTTTT.

The chain employs TRBV27 and TRBJ2-5; D might be TRBD1 or TRBD2, each matching 5 bases. V was trimmed by 10 bases and J by 1 base, leaving 16 bases between them. CDR3 length: 14 residues. CDR1 is MNHEY and CDR2 is SMNVEV in the germline V gene (reference sequence). As DNA, the CDR3 is TGTGCCACCGCCCCTGCCGGGACCCAAGAGACCCAGTACTTC. Protein product: CATAPAGTQETQYF.

In its sample, this clonotype was seen a few times. The chain joins TRBV6-1 to TRBJ1-5; TRBD1 is a possible D gene (5 bases). CDR1 and CDR2 from the germline V gene are MNHNS and SASEGT. The V gene lost 6 bases and the J gene lost 2 bases, with 17 bases spanning the gap. This CDR3 is built from 16 residues. CDR3: CASSLTVKGGNQPQHF. For the CDR3, the DNA is TGTGCCAGCAGCTTGACAGTGAAGGGAGGCAATCAGCCCCAGCATTTT.

In the case of this clonotype: At one boundary the junction diverges from the germline segment, which might be a read error. CDR3 DNA sequence: TGTGCCAGCAGCGTAGGGTTAGCGGGGGGTTATCGGTTCTTC. It yields the protein CASSVGLAGGYRFF. This chain joins TRBV9 and TRBJ2-5; TRBD2 aligns across 10 bases. Germline lookup yields CDR1 SGDLS and CDR2 YYNGEE. There are 14 residues in the CDR3.

The J gene is TRBJ2-7, the V gene TRBV2; 10 nucleotides match TRBD1. The CDR3 has 14 residues. Trimming cost V 6 bases and J 3 bases; bases outside gene matches: 5. Germline values: CDR1 SNHLY, CDR2 FYNNEI. The DNA of the CDR3 is TGTGCCAGCAGGCTTGACAGGGGGCTCTACGAGCAGTACTTC. Amino acids: CASRLDRGLYEQYF.

This chain links TRBV10-3 with TRBJ1-5, with 8 bases matching TRBD1. Germline trimming cut 6 bases from V and 7 bases from J; bases unmatched to any gene: 8. CDR3 length equals 14 residues. Per germline, CDR1 ENHRY and CDR2 SYGVKD. The CDR3 DNA is TGTGCCATCAGCGGACAGGGTAAAGAGCAGCCCCAGCATTTT. This sequence encodes CAISGQGKEQPQHF.

This clonotype has only a few counts. The chain links TRBV25-1 to TRBJ1-2; D is unresolved. Trimming took 4 bases from V and 8 from J, leaving 11 bases between them. The CDR3 runs to 12 residues. Germline loops: CDR1 MGHDK, CDR2 SYGVNS. The CDR3 spells CASSGAAGGYTF. The CDR3 DNA reads TGTGCCAGCAGTGGAGCTGCGGGAGGCTACACCTTC.

This chain uses TRBV7-9 with TRBJ1-4; 9 bases agree with TRBD1. CDR1 and CDR2 (germline): SEHNR, FQNEAQ (reference sequence). This CDR3 spans 15 amino acids. V dropped 6 bases and J dropped 6; count of bases not matched to a gene: 8. CDR3 region: CASSLGTGNHEKLFF. The CDR3 coding sequence is TGTGCCAGCAGTCTCGGGACAGGGAATCATGAAAAACTGTTTTTT.

The CDR3 protein is CASSLEASSSYNSPLHF. The DNA for the CDR3 is TGTGCCAGCAGCTTGGAGGCTAGTAGCTCCTATAATTCACCCCTCCACTTT. The chain carries TRBV7-2 and TRBJ1-6, with D uncertain. The CDR3 sequence is 17 residues long. CDR1 and CDR2 from the germline V gene are SGHTA and FQGNSA. Between the trimmed V and J ends, which lost 3 bases and 0 bases, there was a span of 12 bases.

This clonotype was detected a few times. The chain couples TRBV9 to TRBJ2-5; 7 bases agree with TRBD2. CDR3 length: 15 amino acids. V was pared by 0 bases and J by 0 bases, with 2 bases of the junction left unmatched. The germline gives CDR1 SGDLS, CDR2 YYNGEE. As DNA, the CDR3 is TGTGCCAGCAGCGTAGCCGCGGGGGACCAAGAGACCCAGTACTTC. Residues: CASSVAAGDQETQYF.